This paragraph reports one T cell receptor (beta chain). This entry is derived from a study of identical twins. TCRdb reprocessed the 5' RACE reads with MiXCR, giving one entry per CDR3 protein. This table has about 530,000 distinct CDR3 sequences, over 12% appearing once. The V and J ends lost 5 bases and 5 bases, in that order; junction bases with no gene match: 11. The CDR3 spans 16 residues. Separately, the same data were catalogued under a study of yellow fever vaccine responses in identical twins.

This chain connects TRBV12-3 or TRBV12-4 to TRBJ2-2; 7 bases agree with TRBD1. The source is a woman under 30 in good health. Input material: CD4+ T cells sorted from blood. The CDR3 DNA reads TGTGCCAGCAGTCTACGACAGGGATTCTCGACCGGGGAGCTGTTTTTT. This gives the protein CASSLRQGFSTGELFF.